This T cell receptor beta chain was sequenced for a study of cytomegalovirus exposure and HLA in healthy donors. In the case of this clone: Its cognate antigen is unknown.

The V segment lost 0 bases and the J segment 4 bases; nucleotides outside the gene matches: 6. The CDR3 spans 16 residues. CDR1 is SGHTA and CDR2 is FQGNSA in the germline V gene. Study findings and constraints: Excluded: some indistinguishable V segments such as TRBV6-2 and TRBV6-3.

A multiplex PCR was run with 60 Vbeta primers and 13 Jbeta primers. Profiled with immunoSEQ multiplex PCR; TCRdb holds only in-frame clones, not every one. Of roughly 130,000 clones listed, approximately 85% were seen once; the top ten hold about 1.5%. The sequence came from a boy aged 5-17 years in good health and CMV-seronegative. V is TRBV7-2 and J is TRBJ2-3, with 8 bases matching TRBD1. Sequencing was carried out using PBMCs. The CDR3 loop reads CASSLASGGGADTQYF. Written as DNA, the CDR3 is TGTGCCAGCAGCTTAGCGTCAGGGGGCGGGGCAGATACGCAGTATTTT.